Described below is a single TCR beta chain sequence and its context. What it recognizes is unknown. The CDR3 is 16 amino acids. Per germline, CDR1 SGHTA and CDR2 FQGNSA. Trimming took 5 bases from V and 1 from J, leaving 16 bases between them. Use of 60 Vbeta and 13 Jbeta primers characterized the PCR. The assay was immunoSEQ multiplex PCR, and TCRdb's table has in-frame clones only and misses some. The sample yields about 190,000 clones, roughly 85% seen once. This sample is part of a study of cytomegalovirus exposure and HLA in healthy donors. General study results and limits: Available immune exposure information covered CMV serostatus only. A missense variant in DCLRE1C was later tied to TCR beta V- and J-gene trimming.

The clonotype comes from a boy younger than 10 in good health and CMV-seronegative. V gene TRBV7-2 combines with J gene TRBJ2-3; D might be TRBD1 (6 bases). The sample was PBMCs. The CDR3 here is CASSPDGGTRTDTQYF. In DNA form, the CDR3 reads TGTGCCAGCAGCCCAGATGGGGGCACCCGCACAGATACGCAGTATTTT.